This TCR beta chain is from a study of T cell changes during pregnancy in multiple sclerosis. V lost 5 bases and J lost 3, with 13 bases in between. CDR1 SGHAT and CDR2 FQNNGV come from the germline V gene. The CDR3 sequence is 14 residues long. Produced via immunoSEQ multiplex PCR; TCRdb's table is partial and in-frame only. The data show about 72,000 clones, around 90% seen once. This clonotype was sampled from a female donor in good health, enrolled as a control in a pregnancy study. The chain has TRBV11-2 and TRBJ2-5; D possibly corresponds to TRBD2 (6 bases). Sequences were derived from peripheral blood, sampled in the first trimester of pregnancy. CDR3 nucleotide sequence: TGTGCCAGCAGCCCCCGGGACTGGAAAGAGACCCAGTACTTC. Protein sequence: CASSPRDWKETQYF. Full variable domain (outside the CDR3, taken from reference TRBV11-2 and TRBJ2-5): EAGVAQSPRYKIIEKRQSVAFWCNPISGHATLYWYQQILGQGPKLLIQFQNNGVVDDSQLPKDRFSAERLKGVDSTLKIQPAKLEDSAVYLCASSPRDWKETQYFGPGTRLLVL.